This T cell receptor beta chain was captured in a study of tumor-infiltrating lymphocytes in primary liver carcinoma. Across the whole study: Roughly 3.5 to 8 million productive TCRbeta reads came from each sample, comparable across tissue types.

Remarks on this clonotype: One junction end does not reproduce the germline sequence, and a read error may be involved.

TCR beta cDNA was reverse-transcribed from 400 to 500 ng of total RNA. The reaction used a constant-region primer and ProtoScript II reverse transcriptase. A slightly modified ARM-PCR protocol with three nested multiplex PCR rounds produced these TCR beta libraries. Running around 9 cycles apiece, the first two PCR rounds relied on TRBV1-TRBV30 forward primers together with a C-beta reverse primer. MiXCR, applied by TCRdb to the multiplex PCR reads, yields one record per CDR3 protein. The table lists roughly 100,000 distinct CDR3 sequences, around 84% of them singletons. Total RNA and DNA came together from around 20-30 mg of bulk tissue without cell sorting. Samples came from superior, inferior, lateral poles and tumor centre. The CDR3 consists of 14 residues. The germline V gene encodes CDR1 MNHNS and CDR2 SASEGT.

This receptor was taken from a man aged 35 to 55 with primary liver carcinoma and hepatitis B virus infection. The V gene is TRBV6-1, the J gene TRBJ1-5, with D possibly being TRBD1 (5 bases). The material sequenced was liver tumor tissue from sampling region 3. Subset: tumor region T3, left-lateral pole. The CDR3 sequence: CAGSLQGATRPQHF. CDR3 nucleotides: TGTGCCGGCAGTCTACAAGGGGCCACTCGGCCCCAGCATTTT.